This TCR beta chain was recovered during a study of immune evolution from preneoplasia to lung adenocarcinoma. Whole-study results and caveats: Later-stage lesions appeared to have more T cells, more diversity, less clonality.

This clone was seen only a few times. What it binds is unknown. Each case's diagnosis was confirmed by two pathologists on H&E. The CDR3 runs to 15 residues. Trimming at V came to 2 bases and at J to 4 bases, leaving 4 bases not matched to a gene. Looked up from germline, CDR1 is MNHNS and CDR2 is SASEGT. The repertoire was sequenced with immunoSEQ multiplex PCR; TCRdb's copy has only in-frame clones and lacks some. Found here are about 10,000 clones, more than 70% of them singletons; the top ten hold under 30%. This receptor was obtained from a person aged 55 to 75 with lung adenocarcinoma. Some clones in this sample may be carry-over from other donors' samples. The V and J genes are TRBV6-1 and TRBJ2-1, with 8 bases fitting TRBD2. Sample: FFPE normal lung tissue adjacent to the tumor. The CDR3 here is CASSESGGDYNEQFF. The CDR3 region has the DNA TGTGCCAGCAGTGAATCGGGGGGGGATTACAATGAGCAGTTCTTC.